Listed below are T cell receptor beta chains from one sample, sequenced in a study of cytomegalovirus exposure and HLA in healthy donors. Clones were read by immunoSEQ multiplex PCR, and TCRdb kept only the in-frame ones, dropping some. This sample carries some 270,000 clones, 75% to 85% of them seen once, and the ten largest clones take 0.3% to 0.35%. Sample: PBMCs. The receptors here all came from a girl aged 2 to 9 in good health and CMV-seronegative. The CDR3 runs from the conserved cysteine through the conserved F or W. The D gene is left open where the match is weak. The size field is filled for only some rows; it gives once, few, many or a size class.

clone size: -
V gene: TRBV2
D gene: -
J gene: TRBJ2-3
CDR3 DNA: TGTGCCAGCGTCGGGGACACAGATACGCAGTATTTT
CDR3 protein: CASVGDTDTQYF

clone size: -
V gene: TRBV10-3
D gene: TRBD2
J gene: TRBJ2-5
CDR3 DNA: TGTGCCATCTCCCGACTAGCGGGAGGTGGAGAGACCCAGTACTTC
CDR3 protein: CAISRLAGGGETQYF

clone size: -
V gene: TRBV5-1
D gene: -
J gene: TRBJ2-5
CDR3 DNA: TGCGCCAGCAGCTCCTCCTGGGAGGAAGAGACCCAGTACTTC
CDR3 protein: CASSSSWEEETQYF

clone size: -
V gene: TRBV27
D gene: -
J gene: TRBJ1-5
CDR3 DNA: TGTGCCAGCAGTTTGGCCCCAATTAGCAATCAGCCCCAGCATTTT
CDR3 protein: CASSLAPISNQPQHF

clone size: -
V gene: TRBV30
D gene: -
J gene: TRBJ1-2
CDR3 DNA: TGTGCCTGGACCAGTTCCTATGGCTACACCTTC
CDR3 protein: CAWTSSYGYTF

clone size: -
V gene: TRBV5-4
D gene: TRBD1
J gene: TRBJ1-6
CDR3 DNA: TGTGCCAGCAGCTTCCGGGGACAGGGGAATTCACCCCTCCACTTT
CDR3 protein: CASSFRGQGNSPLHF

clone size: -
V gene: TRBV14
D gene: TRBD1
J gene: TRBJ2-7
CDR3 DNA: TGTGCCAGCAGCCTTTTAGGGGACAGGAAGTACGAGCAGTACTTC
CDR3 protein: CASSLLGDRKYEQYF

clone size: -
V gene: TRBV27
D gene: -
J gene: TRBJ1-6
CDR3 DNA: TGTGCCAGCAGTTCACCGGACTCTCGGTCTGGGAATTCACCCCTCCACTTT
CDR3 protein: CASSSPDSRSGNSPLHF

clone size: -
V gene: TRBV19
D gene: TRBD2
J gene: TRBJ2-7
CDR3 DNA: TGTGCCAGTAGTGATAGCGGGAGGTGGGAGCAGTACTTC
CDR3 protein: CASSDSGRWEQYF

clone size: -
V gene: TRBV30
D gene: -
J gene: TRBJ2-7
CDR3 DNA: TGTGCCTGGAGTAGAATCGGCTACGAGCAGTACTTC
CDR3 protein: CAWSRIGYEQYF

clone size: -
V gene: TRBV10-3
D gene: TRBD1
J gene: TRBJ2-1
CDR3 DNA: TGTGCCATCAGTGATGGTAGACAGGGGACTGGTAATGAGCAGTTCTTC
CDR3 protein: CAISDGRQGTGNEQFF

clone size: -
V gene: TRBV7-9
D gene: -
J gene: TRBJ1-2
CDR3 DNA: TGTGCCAGCAGCTTAGCCTACCAGGACAGACACTATGGCTACACCTTC
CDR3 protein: CASSLAYQDRHYGYTF

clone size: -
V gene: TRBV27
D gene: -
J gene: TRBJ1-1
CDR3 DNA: TGTGCCAGCAGTTGGGGCGACACAAACACTGAAGCTTTCTTT
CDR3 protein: CASSWGDTNTEAFF

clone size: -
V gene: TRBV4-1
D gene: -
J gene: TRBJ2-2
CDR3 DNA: TGCGCCAGCAGCCAAGAGGGCGCAGGGTCGAACACCGGGGAGCTGTTTTTT
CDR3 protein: CASSQEGAGSNTGELFF

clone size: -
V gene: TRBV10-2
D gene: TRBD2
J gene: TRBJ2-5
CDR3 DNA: TGCGCCAGCAGGGGGGATTGGACTAGCGGGAGGGCACGAGAGACCCAGTACTTC
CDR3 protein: CASRGDWTSGRARETQYF

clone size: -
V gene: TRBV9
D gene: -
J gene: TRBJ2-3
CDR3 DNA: TGTGCCAGCAGCGTATGGGGGGACCCGGAGGGGACGCAGTATTTT
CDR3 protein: CASSVWGDPEGTQYF

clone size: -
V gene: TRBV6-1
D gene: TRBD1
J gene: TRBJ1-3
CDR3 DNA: TGTGCCATCATAAGGACAGGGCGCCCTGGAAACACCATATATTTT
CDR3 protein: CAIIRTGRPGNTIYF

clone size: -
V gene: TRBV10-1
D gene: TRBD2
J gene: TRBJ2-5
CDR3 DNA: TGCGCCAAACGGAAGGCTAGCGGGGGGTCTTTACAAGAGACCCAGTACTTC
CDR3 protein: CAKRKASGGSLQETQYF

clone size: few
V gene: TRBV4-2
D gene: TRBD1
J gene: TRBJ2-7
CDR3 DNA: TGTGCCAGCAGCGCAAGCCAGACAGGGCGCGAGCAGTACTTC
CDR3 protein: CASSASQTGREQYF

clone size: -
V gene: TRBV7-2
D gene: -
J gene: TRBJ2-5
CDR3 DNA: TGTGCCAGCAGCTTAGAGGCCGGGCGGGGAGAGACCCAGTACTTC
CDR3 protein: CASSLEAGRGETQYF

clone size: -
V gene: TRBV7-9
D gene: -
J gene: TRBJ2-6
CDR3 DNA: TGTGCCAGCAGCCCGAGCGGGCTTGGGGCCAACGTCCTGACTTTC
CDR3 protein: CASSPSGLGANVLTF

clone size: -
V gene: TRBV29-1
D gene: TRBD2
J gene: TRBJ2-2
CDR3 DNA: TGCAGCGTTGGGACTAGAAACACCGGGGAGCTGTTTTTT
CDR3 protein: CSVGTRNTGELFF

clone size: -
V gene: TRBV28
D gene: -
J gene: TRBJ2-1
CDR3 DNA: TGTGCCAGCAGTTCTTATGAGCAGTTCTTC
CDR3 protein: CASSSYEQFF